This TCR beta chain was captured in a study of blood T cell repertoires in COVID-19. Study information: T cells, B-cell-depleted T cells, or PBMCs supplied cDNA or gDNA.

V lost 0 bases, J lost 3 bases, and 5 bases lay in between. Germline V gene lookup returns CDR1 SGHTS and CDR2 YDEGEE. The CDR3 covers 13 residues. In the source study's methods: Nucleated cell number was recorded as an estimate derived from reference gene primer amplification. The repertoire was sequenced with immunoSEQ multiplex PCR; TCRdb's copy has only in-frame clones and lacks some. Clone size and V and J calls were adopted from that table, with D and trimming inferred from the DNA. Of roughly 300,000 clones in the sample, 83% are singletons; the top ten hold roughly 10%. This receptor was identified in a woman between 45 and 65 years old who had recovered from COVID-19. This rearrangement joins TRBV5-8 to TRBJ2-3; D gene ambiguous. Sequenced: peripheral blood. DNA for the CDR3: TGTGCCAGCAGCTTGGGGCGGACAGATACGCAGTATTTT. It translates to CASSLGRTDTQYF.